Detailed here is one T cell receptor (beta chain). Its antigen is still unknown. The length of the CDR3 is 11 residues. Germline V lookup: CDR1 GTSNPN, CDR2 SVGIG (reference sequence). V was cut by 4 bases and J by 4 bases, with 7 bases left in between. The data were taken from a study of B cell selection in AIRE deficiency. Sequencing was performed with immunoSEQ multiplex PCR; in TCRdb, only in-frame clones are kept and a portion is missing. The data contain 11,000 to 15,000 clones, 85% to 95% of them singletons. Regulatory T cells were sorted as CD4+CD25hiCD127low/negative. Findings of the study overall: Only about 9% of approximately 3,700 shared Treg sequences were patient-specific; roughly 30% healthy-specific. About 31% of healthy-shared Treg TCRbeta sequences appeared in patient Tconv cells.

The rearrangement links TRBV30 to TRBJ1-2; D not resolved. Source material: Tregs sorted from PBMCs. This TCR came from a human donor with AIRE deficiency. DNA of the CDR3: TGTGCCTGGACGAAGGGCTATGGCTACACCTTC. Protein: CAWTKGYGYTF.